The 31 T cell receptor beta chains presented below share a single source sample, sequenced in a study of OX40 agonist ivuxolimab in advanced cancers. The data were produced by immunoSEQ multiplex PCR, yet TCRdb's version contains in-frame clones alone and is incomplete. The repertoire includes about 100,000 clones, roughly 88% of them detected once, and 0.6% to 0.8% sits in the top ten. The source was CD4+ or CD8+ T cells sorted from blood, collected in a trial of the OX40 agonist ivuxolimab. The receptors here all came from an adult with an advanced solid tumor such as melanoma, head and neck, liver or kidney cancer.

In its sample, this clone was seen once. The chain has TRBV30 and TRBJ2-3; D possibly uses TRBD1 or TRBD2 (6 bases each). The germline V and J ends were trimmed by 2 bases and 4 bases, with 16 bases remaining between them. The V gene's germline CDR1 is GTSNPN and CDR2 SVGIG (reference sequence). The CDR3 contains 15 residues. The DNA for the CDR3 is TGTGCCTGGAGTAACGGTCCCGGGGGCGCAGATACGCAGTATTTT. This translates into CAWSNGPGGADTQYF.

V gene TRBV7-3 combines with J gene TRBJ1-1; D is ambiguous. The CDR3 loop spans 19 amino acids. Germline V lookup: CDR1 SGHTA, CDR2 FQGTGA. The ends were cut back, 2 bases at V and 2 bases at J, with 24 bases in the middle. The CDR3 DNA is TGTGCCAGCAGCTTATCGGCTCTTGGCAGCGGGATTATTAACACTGAAGCTTTCTTT. Protein: CASSLSALGSGIINTEAFF.

The chain couples TRBV7-8 to TRBJ1-6; D unclear. Trimming removed 1 base from V and 5 bases from J, with 9 bases in between. Per the germline V gene, CDR1 is SGHVS and CDR2 is FQNEAQ. This CDR3 region has 15 residues. CDR3 amino acids: CASSLVGQNNSPLHF. CDR3 coding DNA: TGTGCCAGCAGCTTAGTAGGGCAGAATAATTCACCCCTCCACTTT.

The V call is TRBV6-5, the J call TRBJ2-5; TRBD1 matches at 7 bases. TRBJ2-7 explains the end of the DNA better; the J call may be wrong. Germline CDR1 is MNHEY and CDR2 is SVGAGI. The CDR3 is made up of 14 amino acids. The CDR3 DNA reads TGTGCCAGCACCCCGAGAGGGGGCGCCTACGAGCAGTACTTC. Protein: CASTPRGGAYEQYF.

CDR3 amino acids: CASSLIPGHQETQYF. CDR3 nucleotide sequence: TGCGCCAGCAGCTTGATTCCGGGACACCAAGAGACCCAGTACTTC. This chain joins TRBV5-1 and TRBJ2-5, with D possibly called TRBD1 or TRBD2 (5 bases each). Trimming stripped 1 base from V and 0 bases from J, with 10 bases between. CDR3 length: 15 amino acids. The germline V gene encodes CDR1 SGHRS and CDR2 YFSETQ.

The chain joins TRBV11-2 to TRBJ2-1; D not certain. Trimming left V 5 bases short and J 9 bases short, with 8 bases between. The CDR3 spans 11 residues. Per the germline V gene, CDR1 is SGHAT and CDR2 is FQNNGV. In nucleotides, the CDR3 is TGTGCCAGCAGCCCCTTGGGTGAGCAGTTCTTC. Its translation is CASSPLGEQFF.

The chain employs TRBV28 and TRBJ2-7; tentative D call: TRBD1 (6 bases). Germline CDR1 is MDHEN and CDR2 is SYDVKM. The CDR3 totals 15 residues. The V end lost 6 bases, the J end lost 2 bases, and 17 bases lay between the germline ends. This CDR3 is CASRSPGVETYEQYF. In DNA form, the CDR3 reads TGTGCCAGCAGATCTCCAGGGGTAGAAACCTACGAGCAGTACTTC. Filled out from reference TRBV28 and TRBJ2-7, the complete variable domain reads DVKVTQSSRYLVKRTGEKVFLECVQDMDHENMFWYRQDPGLGLRLIYFSYDVKMKEKGDIPEGYSVSREKKERFSLILESASTNQTSMYLCASRSPGVETYEQYFGPGTRLTVT.

The chain links TRBV7-2 to TRBJ2-5; TRBD1 is a possible D gene (5 bases). V lost 4 bases, J lost 4 bases, and 16 bases lay in between. Germline CDR1 is SGHTA and CDR2 is FQGNSA. The CDR3 is 15 amino acids. The chain's CDR3 is CASSYNGMGRETQYF. Written as DNA, the CDR3 is TGTGCCAGCAGCTATAATGGAATGGGGCGAGAGACCCAGTACTTC.

The genes are TRBV4-2 and TRBJ2-4; no reliable D call. Germline V gives CDR1 LGHNA, CDR2 YNFKEQ. This CDR3 has 19 residues. The V and J ends lost 0 bases and 0 bases respectively, with 18 bases between them. The CDR3 loop reads CASSQDRLFQQSAKNIQYF. The CDR3 nucleotides read TGTGCCAGCAGCCAAGATCGCCTTTTTCAACAGTCAGCCAAAAACATTCAGTACTTC.

V is TRBV2 and J is TRBJ2-6; 9 bases are shared with TRBD1. Trimming at V came to 9 bases and at J to 2 bases, leaving 8 bases not matched to a gene. The CDR3 covers 16 residues. Germline lookup yields CDR1 SNHLY and CDR2 FYNNEI. The CDR3 DNA sequence: TGTGCCAGAACTCGGGACAGGGCTACTGGGGCCAACGTCCTGACTTTC. Translated, it gives CARTRDRATGANVLTF.

V is TRBV30 and J is TRBJ1-2; 9 nucleotides align to TRBD1. V shed 0 bases, J shed 4 bases, and the junction held 3 bases outside the gene matches. The CDR3 length is 14 residues. The germline gives CDR1 GTSNPN, CDR2 SVGIG (reference sequence). The CDR3: CAWSVGQGGYGYTF. Here the CDR3 DNA reads TGTGCCTGGAGTGTGGGACAGGGAGGCTATGGCTACACCTTC. Complete variable domain (other parts from reference TRBV30 and TRBJ1-2): SQTIHQWPATLVQPVGSPLSLECTVEGTSNPNLYWYRQAAGRGLQLLFYSVGIGQISSEVPQNLSASRPQDRQFILSSKKLLLSDSGFYLCAWSVGQGGYGYTFGSGTRLTVV.

The chain uses TRBV19 and TRBJ2-5; D call uncertain. This CDR3 is built from 16 residues. Germline CDR1 and CDR2: LNHDA and SQIVND (reference sequence). Trimming cost V 3 bases and J 5 bases, with 19 bases left between them. This CDR3 is CASSIGVGQTGETQYF. DNA of the CDR3: TGTGCCAGTAGTATTGGGGTCGGGCAAACCGGGGAGACCCAGTACTTC. Combining the CDR3 with reference TRBV19 and TRBJ2-5 gives the whole variable domain DGGITQSPKYLFRKEGQNVTLSCEQNLNHDAMYWYRQDPGQGLRLIYYSQIVNDFQKGDIAEGYSVSREKKESFPLTVTSAQKNPTAFYLCASSIGVGQTGETQYFGPGTRLLVL.

This clone was detected a few times. The J gene is TRBJ2-1, the V gene TRBV9; 8 bases align to TRBD2. CDR3 length: 22 amino acids. The V segment lost 3 bases and the J segment 4 bases; nucleotides outside the gene matches: 27. The germline V gene encodes CDR1 SGDLS and CDR2 YYNGEE. In DNA, the CDR3 is TGTGCCAGCAGCGCCTCCGGTGGGCTAGCGGGCGCCCGCTGGGGACCTTACAATGAGCAGTTCTTC. Translating it yields CASSASGGLAGARWGPYNEQFF. The full variable domain, its missing parts supplied by reference TRBV9 and TRBJ2-1, is DSGVTQTPKHLITATGQRVTLRCSPRSGDLSVYWYQQSLDQGLQFLIQYYNGEERAKGNILERFSAQQFPDLHSELNLSSLELGDSALYFCASSASGGLAGARWGPYNEQFFGPGTRLTVL.

This rearrangement joins TRBV6-5 to TRBJ1-5; TRBD1 matches 9 bases. Trimming took 4 bases from V and 1 from J; bases not matched to a gene: 2. Germline V gene data show CDR1 as MNHEY and CDR2 as SVGAGI. The CDR3 totals 15 residues. The CDR3 bases are TGTGCCAGCAGTTCGACAGGGGGAAGCAATCAGCCCCAGCATTTT. Its protein product is CASSSTGGSNQPQHF.

The chain recombines TRBV30 with TRBJ1-5; 8 bases align to TRBD1. The CDR3 totals 16 residues. The ends lost 5 bases at V and 0 bases at J; junction bases unmatched: 9. The germline V gene encodes CDR1 GTSNPN and CDR2 SVGIG (reference sequence). CDR3 DNA sequence: TGTGCCTGGGCCCCAGGGGGCTTATATAGCAATCAGCCCCAGCATTTT. As protein: CAWAPGGLYSNQPQHF.

The chain recombines TRBV7-2 with TRBJ2-7; 10 bases align to TRBD2. Germline lookup yields CDR1 SGHTA and CDR2 FQGNSA. This CDR3 has 15 amino acids. With V trimmed by 5 bases and J by 4 bases, 8 bases remained unmatched. The CDR3 DNA follows: TGTGCCAGCAGCGTAGGACTAGCGGTGGGATACGAGCAGTACTTC. Translation: CASSVGLAVGYEQYF. The entire variable domain, with the rest obtained from reference TRBV7-2 and TRBJ2-7, is as follows: GAGVSQSPSNKVTEKGKDVELRCDPISGHTALYWYRQSLGQGLEFLIYFQGNSAPDKSGLPSDRFSAERTGGSVSTLTIQRTQQEDSAVYLCASSVGLAVGYEQYFGPGTRLTVT.

This clone was seen only once. The genes are TRBV10-1 and TRBJ2-1; the match to TRBD2 covers 7 bases. Germline CDR1 reads WNHNN; CDR2 reads SYGVQD (reference sequence). V trimming: 2 bases; J trimming: 10 bases; junction bases outside the gene matches: 11. CDR3 length equals 15 residues. CDR3 loop: CASSEPGRGVWEQFF. CDR3 coding DNA: TGCGCCAGCAGTGAGCCGGGACGGGGGGTTTGGGAGCAGTTCTTC.

The V call is TRBV27, the J call TRBJ2-3; D is unclear. The CDR3 is 13 residues long. Trimming removed 7 bases at V and 5 bases at J, with 13 bases between. Looked up from germline, CDR1 is MNHEY and CDR2 is SMNVEV (reference sequence). The DNA of the CDR3 is TGTGCCAGCACTGTAAAACCCGGAGATACGCAGTATTTT. Protein: CASTVKPGDTQYF.

The chain is built from TRBV19 and TRBJ1-5; 8 bases are shared with TRBD1. From germline, CDR1 is LNHDA and CDR2 SQIVND (reference sequence). The CDR3 runs 16 residues. The J segment lost 2 bases and the V segment lost 6 bases, leaving 9 bases of the junction unmatched. The CDR3 is CASRSQGQGGNQPQHF. The CDR3 DNA reads TGTGCCAGTAGGTCTCAAGGACAGGGAGGCAATCAGCCCCAGCATTTT. The full variable domain, in which reference TRBV19 and TRBJ1-5 provide the parts outside the CDR3, is DGGITQSPKYLFRKEGQNVTLSCEQNLNHDAMYWYRQDPGQGLRLIYYSQIVNDFQKGDIAEGYSVSREKKESFPLTVTSAQKNPTAFYLCASRSQGQGGNQPQHFGDGTRLSIL.

The rearrangement joins TRBV5-1 to TRBJ1-3; maybe TRBD1 (5 bases). Trimming stripped 0 bases from V and 4 bases from J, with 8 bases between. Germline V lookup: CDR1 SGHRS, CDR2 YFSETQ. The CDR3 sequence is 14 residues long. This chain's CDR3 is CASSLEGVGNTIYF. For the CDR3, the DNA is TGCGCCAGCAGCTTGGAAGGGGTGGGAAACACCATATATTTT.

This chain joins TRBV27 and TRBJ2-2; D call uncertain. The germline V and J ends were trimmed by 5 bases and 1 base, with 8 bases remaining between them. CDR1 MNHEY and CDR2 SMNVEV come from the germline V gene (reference sequence). CDR3 length: 14 residues. CDR3 DNA: TGTGCCAGCAGTATTGTACTGAACACCGGGGAGCTGTTTTTT. Amino acid sequence: CASSIVLNTGELFF.

V usage is TRBV30 and J usage is TRBJ2-7, with 11 bases identical to TRBD2. The trim removed 7 bases at V and 5 bases at J, leaving 13 bases unmatched. The CDR3 sequence is 15 residues long. Germline CDR1 GTSNPN, CDR2 SVGIG (reference sequence). Written as DNA, the CDR3 is TGTGCCTTCGGACTAGCGGGTGGTGCGCGGCACGAGCAGTACTTC. Protein: CAFGLAGGARHEQYF.

This chain links TRBV7-9 with TRBJ2-1, with unresolved D. The CDR3 covers 13 residues. V was shortened by 4 bases and J by 8 bases, with 12 bases between the two germline ends. Germline-derived CDR1 and CDR2 are SEHNR and FQNEAQ (reference sequence). The CDR3 protein is CASSSTPPDEQFF. For the CDR3, the DNA is TGTGCCAGCAGCTCAACACCTCCCGATGAGCAGTTCTTC.

The rearrangement uses TRBV11-2 and TRBJ2-7; D perhaps matches TRBD2 (6 bases). Trimming pared 5 bases from V and 1 base from J, leaving 21 bases between. Per the germline V gene, CDR1 is SGHAT and CDR2 is FQNNGV. This CDR3 comprises 17 residues. CDR3: CASSPPKGVGGSYEQYF. As DNA, the CDR3 is TGTGCCAGCAGCCCCCCAAAGGGCGTGGGGGGATCCTACGAGCAGTACTTC.

V usage is TRBV5-6 and J usage is TRBJ2-7; D gene ambiguous. Trimming took 4 bases from V and 5 from J, leaving 16 bases between them. CDR1 is SGHDT, CDR2 YYEEEE, per germline. This CDR3 has 14 amino acids. CDR3 protein: CASSLLGPTNEQYF. The CDR3 DNA sequence: TGTGCCAGCAGCCTACTCGGGCCGACCAACGAGCAGTACTTC.

The genes are TRBV5-1 and TRBJ2-7; tentatively, D is TRBD2 (7 bases). V dropped 4 bases and J dropped 0 bases, with 14 bases sitting between them. The germline V gene has CDR1 SGHRS and CDR2 YFSETQ. The CDR3 length is 15 residues. CDR3 amino acids: CASSKGGGHSYEQYF. CDR3 sequence (DNA): TGCGCCAGCAGCAAGGGCGGGGGCCACTCCTACGAGCAGTACTTC.

The gene calls are TRBV6-1 and TRBJ2-7, with D perhaps TRBD1 (5 bases). The CDR3 contains 12 residues. Trimming removed 6 bases from V and 4 bases from J, with 10 bases in between. Germline values: CDR1 MNHNS, CDR2 SASEGT. In DNA, the CDR3 is TGTGCCAGCAGATCAGGGATGTACGAGCAGTACTTC. This translates into CASRSGMYEQYF.

This chain links TRBV5-1 with TRBJ2-2; D might be TRBD1 or TRBD2, each matching 5 bases. There are 14 residues in the CDR3. Trimming shortened V by 2 bases and J by 5 bases, and 10 bases separated the two germline ends. CDR1 and CDR2 from the germline V gene are SGHRS and YFSETQ. The CDR3: CASSFRDGTGELFF. For the CDR3, the DNA is TGCGCCAGCAGCTTCCGGGACGGAACCGGGGAGCTGTTTTTT.

This chain connects TRBV6-1 to TRBJ2-5, with D hard to call. The CDR3 contains 15 residues. CDR1 is MNHNS, CDR2 SASEGT, per germline. V lost 1 base and J lost 4, with 13 bases in between. CDR3 in DNA: TGTGCCAGCAGTGAAGGGGGTCTCCACGGAGAGACCCAGTACTTC. Its protein product is CASSEGGLHGETQYF.

This clone is a singleton in its sample. The chain has TRBV19 and TRBJ1-3, with 7 bases aligning to TRBD1. Germline loops: CDR1 LNHDA, CDR2 SQIVND (reference sequence). The length of the CDR3 is 16 residues. J lost 5 bases, V lost 3 bases, and 10 bases had no gene match. The CDR3 loop reads CASSIRGDTRRNTIYF. The CDR3 region has the DNA TGTGCCAGTAGTATCAGGGGGGACACCAGGCGAAACACCATATATTTT.

About this clone itself: At the DNA level, this CDR3 is encoded by other sequences in the same sample as well. The chain combines TRBV4-3 with TRBJ1-2, with unresolved D. CDR3 length: 14 amino acids. Germline loops: CDR1 LGHNA, CDR2 YSLEER. V lost 1 base and J lost 4, with 10 bases in between. CDR3 DNA: TGCGCCAGCAGCCAAGGTGCAGGCCCCTATGGCTACACCTTC. Protein sequence: CASSQGAGPYGYTF.